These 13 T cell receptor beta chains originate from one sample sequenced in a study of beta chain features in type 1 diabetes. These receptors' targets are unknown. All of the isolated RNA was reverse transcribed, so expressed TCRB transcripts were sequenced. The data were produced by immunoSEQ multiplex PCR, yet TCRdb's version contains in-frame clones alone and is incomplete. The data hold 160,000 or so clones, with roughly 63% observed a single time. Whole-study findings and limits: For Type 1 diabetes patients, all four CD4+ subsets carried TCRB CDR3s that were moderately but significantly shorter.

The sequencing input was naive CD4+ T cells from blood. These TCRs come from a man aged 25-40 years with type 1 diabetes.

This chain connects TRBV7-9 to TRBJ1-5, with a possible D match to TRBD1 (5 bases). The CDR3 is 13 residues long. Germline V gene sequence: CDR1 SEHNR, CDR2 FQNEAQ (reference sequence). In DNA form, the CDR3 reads TGTGCGTCAGGGCCGGTGGGCAATCAGCCCCAGCATTTT. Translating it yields CASGPVGNQPQHF.

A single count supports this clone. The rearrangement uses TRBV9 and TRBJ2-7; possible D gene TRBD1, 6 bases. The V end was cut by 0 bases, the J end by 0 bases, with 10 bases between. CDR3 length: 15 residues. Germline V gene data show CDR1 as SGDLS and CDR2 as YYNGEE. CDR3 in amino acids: CASSVGGTHSYEQYF. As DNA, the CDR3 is TGTGCCAGCAGCGTAGGGGGGACACACTCCTACGAGCAGTACTTC.

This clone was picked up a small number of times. The CDR3 here is CASSATGATDTQYF. As DNA, the CDR3 is TGTGCCAGCAGCGCCACAGGGGCCACAGATACGCAGTATTTT. The chain recombines TRBV9 with TRBJ2-3, with 7 bases matching TRBD1. After removal of 3 bases from V and 2 bases from J, the junction contained 3 bases not matched to a gene. This CDR3 spans 14 amino acids. The germline V gene has CDR1 SGDLS and CDR2 YYNGEE.

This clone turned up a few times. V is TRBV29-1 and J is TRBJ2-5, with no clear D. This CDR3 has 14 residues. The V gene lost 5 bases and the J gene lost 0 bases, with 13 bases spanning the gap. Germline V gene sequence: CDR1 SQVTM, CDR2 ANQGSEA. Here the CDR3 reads CSVPDGTNQETQYF. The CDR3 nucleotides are TGCAGCGTTCCCGACGGAACAAACCAAGAGACCCAGTACTTC.

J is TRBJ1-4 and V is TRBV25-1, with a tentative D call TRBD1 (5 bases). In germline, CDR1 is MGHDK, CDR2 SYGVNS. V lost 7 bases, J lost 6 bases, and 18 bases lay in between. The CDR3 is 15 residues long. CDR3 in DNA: TGTGCCAGCAACGAGTACGGGGCGAAAGATGAAAAACTGTTTTTT. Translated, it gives CASNEYGAKDEKLFF.

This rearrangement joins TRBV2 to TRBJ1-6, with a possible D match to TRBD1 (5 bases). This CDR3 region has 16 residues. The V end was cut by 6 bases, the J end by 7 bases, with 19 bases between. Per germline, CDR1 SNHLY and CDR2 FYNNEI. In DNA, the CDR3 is TGTGCCAGCAGCCCAAGTGGTGGGGGACTGAATTCACCCCTCCACTTT. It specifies CASSPSGGGLNSPLHF.

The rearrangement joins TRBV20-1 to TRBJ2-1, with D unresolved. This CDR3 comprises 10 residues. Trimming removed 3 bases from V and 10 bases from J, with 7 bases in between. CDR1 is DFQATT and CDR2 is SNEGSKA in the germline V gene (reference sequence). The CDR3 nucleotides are TGCAGTGCTAGCTCTGGAGAGCAGTTCTTC. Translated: CSASSGEQFF.

The CDR3 loop is CASSLSGSPLHF. The CDR3 DNA sequence: TGTGCCAGCAGCTTATCGGGGTCACCCCTCCACTTT. The chain uses TRBV7-9 and TRBJ1-6; D ambiguous. Trimming pared 2 bases from V and 10 bases from J, leaving 6 bases between. Germline CDR1 is SEHNR and CDR2 is FQNEAQ (reference sequence). The length of the CDR3 is 12 residues. The variable domain in full, with the rest retrieved from reference TRBV7-9 and TRBJ1-6, is DTGVSQNPRHKITKRGQNVTFRCDPISEHNRLYWYRQTLGQGPEFLTYFQNEAQLEKSRLLSDRFSAERPKGSFSTLEIQRTEQGDSAMYLCASSLSGSPLHFGNGTRLTVT.

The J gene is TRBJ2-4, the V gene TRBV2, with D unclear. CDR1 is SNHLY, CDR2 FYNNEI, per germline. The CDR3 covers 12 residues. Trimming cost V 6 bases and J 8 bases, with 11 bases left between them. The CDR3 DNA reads TGTGCCAGCAGGGACGCTGATTACATTCAGTACTTC. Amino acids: CASRDADYIQYF.

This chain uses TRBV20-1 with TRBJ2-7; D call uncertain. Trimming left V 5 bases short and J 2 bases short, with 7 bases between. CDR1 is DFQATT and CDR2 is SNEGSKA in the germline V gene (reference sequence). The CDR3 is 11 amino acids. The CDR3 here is CSAPTTYEQYF. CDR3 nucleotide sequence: TGCAGTGCTCCTACAACCTACGAGCAGTACTTC.

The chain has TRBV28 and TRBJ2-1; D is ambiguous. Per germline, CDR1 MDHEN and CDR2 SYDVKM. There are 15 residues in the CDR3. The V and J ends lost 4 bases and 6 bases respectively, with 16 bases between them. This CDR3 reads CASSSANKDGNEQFF. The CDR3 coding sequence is TGTGCCAGCAGTTCTGCCAATAAAGATGGCAATGAGCAGTTCTTC.

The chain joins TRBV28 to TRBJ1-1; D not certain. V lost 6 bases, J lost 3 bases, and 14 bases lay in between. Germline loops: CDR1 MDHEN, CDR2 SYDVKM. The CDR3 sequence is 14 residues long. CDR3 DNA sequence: TGTGCCAGCAGATATACTCGGTGGGACACTGAAGCTTTCTTT. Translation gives CASRYTRWDTEAFF.

CDR3 protein: CASSADRGANYGYTF. CDR3 coding DNA: TGTGCCAGCAGCGCCGACAGGGGAGCTAACTATGGCTACACCTTC. This chain links TRBV5-4 with TRBJ1-2; 8 bases fit TRBD1. Germline V gene lookup returns CDR1 SGHNT and CDR2 YYREEE (reference sequence). The CDR3 length is 15 residues. V lost 4 bases to trimming and J lost 0 bases; unmatched junction nucleotides: 5.